The next 4 T cell receptor beta chains were all read from a single sample in a study of T-cell memory formation after mild COVID-19. Each CDR3 protein gets one entry after TCRdb re-called the 5' RACE reads with MiXCR. The sample consists of 300,000 to 400,000 distinct CDR3 sequences, approximately 15% of them appearing once. Sequenced input: PBMCs or a T cell subset sorted from them (not recorded which). The receptors come from a man between 18 and 29 years old who had mild COVID-19 (a few samples of this study predate the infection). Cell type and time point are not known.

The gene calls are TRBV7-9 and TRBJ2-3, with 10 bases lining up with TRBD1. The CDR3 loop spans 16 amino acids. Germline trimming cut 1 base from V and 4 bases from J; bases unmatched to any gene: 5. The germline gives CDR1 SEHNR, CDR2 FQNEAQ (reference sequence). The CDR3 nucleotides are TGTGCCAGCAGCTTAGAGGGGACAGGGGTCGCAGATACGCAGTATTTT. The encoded protein is CASSLEGTGVADTQYF. Based on the CDR3 plus reference TRBV7-9 and TRBJ2-3, the full variable domain is DTGVSQNPRHKITKRGQNVTFRCDPISEHNRLYWYRQTLGQGPEFLTYFQNEAQLEKSRLLSDRFSAERPKGSFSTLEIQRTEQGDSAMYLCASSLEGTGVADTQYFGPGTRLTVL.

The chain links TRBV6-1 to TRBJ1-1; no clear D gene. From germline, CDR1 is MNHNS and CDR2 SASEGT. This CDR3 spans 16 amino acids. Trimming stripped 5 bases from V and 0 bases from J, with 16 bases between. For the CDR3, the DNA is TGTGCCAGCAGTCCCTCGGGCAGTCGCCTGAACACTGAAGCTTTCTTT. Residues: CASSPSGSRLNTEAFF.

V is TRBV12-3 or TRBV12-4 and J is TRBJ1-5; tentatively, D is TRBD1 (5 bases). The CDR3 length is 16 residues. Between the trimmed V and J ends, which lost 6 bases and 2 bases, there was a span of 17 bases. CDR3 nucleotide sequence: TGTGCCAGCAGGGACTCAGGGCATAAGGGCAATCAGCCCCAGCATTTT. It translates to CASRDSGHKGNQPQHF.

The chain links TRBV4-3 to TRBJ1-1; D possibly corresponds to TRBD1 (5 bases). V lost 4 bases and J 3 bases, leaving 15 bases between the germline ends. CDR3 length: 15 amino acids. The V gene's germline CDR1 is LGHNA and CDR2 YSLEER. CDR3 protein: CASSLDTLGDTEAFF. The CDR3 DNA reads as TGCGCCAGCAGCCTTGACACCTTAGGGGACACTGAAGCTTTCTTT.